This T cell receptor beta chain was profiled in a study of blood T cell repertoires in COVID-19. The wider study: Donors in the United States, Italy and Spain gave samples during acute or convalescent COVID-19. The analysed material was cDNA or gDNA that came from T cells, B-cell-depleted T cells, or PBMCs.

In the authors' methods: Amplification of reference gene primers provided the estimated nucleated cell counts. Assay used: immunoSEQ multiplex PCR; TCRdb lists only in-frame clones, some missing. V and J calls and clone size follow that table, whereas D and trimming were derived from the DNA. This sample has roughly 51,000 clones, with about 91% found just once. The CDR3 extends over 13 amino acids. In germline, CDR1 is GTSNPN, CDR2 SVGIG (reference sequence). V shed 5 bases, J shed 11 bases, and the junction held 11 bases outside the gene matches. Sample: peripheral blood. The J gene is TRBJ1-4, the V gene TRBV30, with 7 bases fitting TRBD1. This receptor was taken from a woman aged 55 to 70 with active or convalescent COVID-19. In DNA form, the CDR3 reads TGTGCCTGGGAACCCGGGACAGTGGGTAAACTGTTTTTT. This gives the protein CAWEPGTVGKLFF.